This TCR beta chain was identified in a study of control samples from healthy donors and cancer patients. CDR3 size: 13 residues. Trimming left V 6 bases short and J 4 bases short, with 10 bases between. Germline lookup yields CDR1 MNHEY and CDR2 SVGAGI. Generated by immunoSEQ multiplex PCR, the TCRdb table keeps only in-frame clones and is missing some. The sample shows over 80,000 clones, 82% of them seen only once. Material: blood. The V and J genes are TRBV6-5 and TRBJ2-1, with TRBD1 as a possible D gene (6 bases). The TCR originated in a man between 60 and 75 years old in good health. CDR3 DNA: TGTGCCAGCAGCCAGGGGTTTTACAATGAGCAGTTCTTC. Translated: CASSQGFYNEQFF.